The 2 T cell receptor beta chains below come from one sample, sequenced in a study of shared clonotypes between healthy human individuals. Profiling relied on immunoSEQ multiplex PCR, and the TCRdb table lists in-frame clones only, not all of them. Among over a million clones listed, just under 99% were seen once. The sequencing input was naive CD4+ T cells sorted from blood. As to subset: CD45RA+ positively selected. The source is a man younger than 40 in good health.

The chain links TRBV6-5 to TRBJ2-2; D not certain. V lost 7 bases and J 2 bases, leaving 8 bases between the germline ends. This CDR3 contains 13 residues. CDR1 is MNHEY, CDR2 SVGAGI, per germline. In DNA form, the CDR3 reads TGTGCCAGCACGGTCGTTAACACCGGGGAGCTGTTTTTT. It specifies CASTVVNTGELFF.

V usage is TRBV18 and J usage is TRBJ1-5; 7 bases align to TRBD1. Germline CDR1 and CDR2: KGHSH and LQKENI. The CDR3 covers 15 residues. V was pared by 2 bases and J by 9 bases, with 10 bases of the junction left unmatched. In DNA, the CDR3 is TGTGCCAGCTCACCAATCGGACAGGCCGTCAGGCCCCAGCATTTT. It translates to CASSPIGQAVRPQHF.